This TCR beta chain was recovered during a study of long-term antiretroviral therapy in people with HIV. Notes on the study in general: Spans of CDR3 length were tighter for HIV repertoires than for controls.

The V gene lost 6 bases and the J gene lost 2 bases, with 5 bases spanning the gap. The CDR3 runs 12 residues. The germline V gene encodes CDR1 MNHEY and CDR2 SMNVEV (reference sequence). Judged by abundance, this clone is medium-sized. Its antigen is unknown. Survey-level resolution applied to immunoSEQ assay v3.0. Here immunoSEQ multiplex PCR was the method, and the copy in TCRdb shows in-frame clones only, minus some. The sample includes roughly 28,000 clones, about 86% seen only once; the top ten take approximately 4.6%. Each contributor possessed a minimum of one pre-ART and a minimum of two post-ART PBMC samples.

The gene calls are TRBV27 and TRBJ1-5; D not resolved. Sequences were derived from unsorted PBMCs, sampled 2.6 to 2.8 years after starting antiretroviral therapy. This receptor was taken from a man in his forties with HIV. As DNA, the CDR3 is TGTGCCAGCAGCCACGGCAATCAGCCCCAGCATTTT. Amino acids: CASSHGNQPQHF.